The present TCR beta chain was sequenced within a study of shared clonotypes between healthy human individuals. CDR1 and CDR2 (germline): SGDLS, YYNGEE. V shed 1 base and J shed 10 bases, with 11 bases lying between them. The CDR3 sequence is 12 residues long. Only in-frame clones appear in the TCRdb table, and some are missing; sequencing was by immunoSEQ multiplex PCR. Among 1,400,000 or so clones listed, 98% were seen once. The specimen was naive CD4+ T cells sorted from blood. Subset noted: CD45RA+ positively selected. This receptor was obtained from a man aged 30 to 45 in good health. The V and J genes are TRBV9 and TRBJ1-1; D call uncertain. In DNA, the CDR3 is TGTGCCAGCAGCGTACTCCCGGGTCCAGCTTTCTTT. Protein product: CASSVLPGPAFF.